This TCR beta chain was retrieved from a study of shared clonotypes between healthy human individuals (dated by TCRdb to the early 2020s). About the full investigation: The cohort included a few men and two women between 18 and 49 years of age. For each donor, CD4 naive and CD4 memory were each run on three plates, CD8 naive on two plates, and CD8 memory on one plate. Each donor's leukapheresis produced roughly between roughly 0.85 and 9.5 billion PBMCs. The study deeply sequenced blood TCR repertoires of about 5 healthy adults to estimate repertoire size and the extent of clonotype sharing between individuals. To increase sequencing depth and limit assay-specific biases, TCR repertoire library preparation and sequencing were carried out by different laboratories using diverse techniques.

Donors were healthy HIV-negative adults with no recently reported acute infections or vaccinations. All donors were Caucasian adults living in Nashville, Tennessee, USA. Magnetic negative selection was used to enrich CD4+ T cells, after which naive cells were positively selected on CD45RA and the negative fraction became the memory subset. Blood was collected by leukapheresis, and PBMCs were isolated by Ficoll-Histopaque density gradient centrifugation and then cryopreserved in liquid nitrogen vapor phase. Analytical flow cytometry was used to check the purity and quantity of each magnetically sorted T cell population. From each sorted fraction, genomic DNA was isolated and quantified by UV absorbance on a Nanodrop 2000c. Using the deep immunoSEQ assay, multiplex PCR amplified TCR CDR3 regions from genomic DNA. For each cell subset, the extracted genomic DNA was distributed evenly across all wells of several immunoSEQ 96-well plates, and each plate served as one replicate. For sorted subsets, each replicate PCR was loaded with roughly 200 ng genomic DNA, equivalent to about 33,000 T cell genomes. The purified libraries were quantified using a Qubit 3.0 fluorometer, sized with a Bioanalyzer 2100, and then quantified again using the KAPA Library Quantification kit. Every immunoSEQ 96-well plate was sequenced on a separate single-read 150-cycle Illumina NextSeq 550 flow cell. In the authors' own workflow: The immunoSEQ output contained only junctional sequences without quality scores, so filtering could not match that applied to full-length reads. Sequences were annotated with PyIR, a Python wrapper for IgBLAST v1.9, and V/J genes and CDR3 were assigned using IMGT germline references. Any read was removed if the V/J assignment was weak (E-value above 1e-6), the CDR3 was missing, or the read contained stop codons, out-of-frame junctions, or ambiguous translated residues. A V3J clonotype was defined by an identical inferred V gene, J gene, and CDR3 amino acid sequence. The percentage overlap between two repertoires was calculated by dividing the number of shared unique clonotypes by the size of the smaller repertoire. Three approaches were used to assess repertoire richness: RTK rarefaction, the Chao1 estimator, and Recon v2.1 estimates of unobserved clonotypes. Generation probabilities for all TCRbeta clonotypes obtained by the gDNA method from a handful of donors were computed using OLGA. The clones in this table, taken by TCRdb from immuneACCESS, are in-frame only. Not every clone is retained; where verified, under half of the shortfall comes from an unresolved V gene, and the cause of the rest is unknown. D and trimming were read from the DNA, whereas the V and J calls and clone size are those reported in that table. For this sample there are more than 2,000,000 clones; approximately 92% appear just once. The ten largest clonotypes hold 0.14% of the sample.

Findings and caveats that apply to the study as a whole: Compared with non-shared clonotypes, the clonotypes found in all four sorted-subset donors had higher generation probabilities. Larger estimated clonotype richness was generally found for naive subsets than for memory subsets. Across a handful of donors, about 5% of naive CD4, roughly 3.5% of naive CD8, about 2.3% of memory CD4, and 0.3% to 0.45% of memory CD8 clonotypes were shared. Rarefaction of sorted-subset datasets indicated incomplete sequencing despite the large sequencing depth. Based on pairwise subsampling, the degree of clonotype sharing among donors was expected to be affected by sequencing depth. Because the study included a small number of donors, the genetic and exposure-history diversity represented was limited. Sampling was restricted to blood, and TCR repertoires in tissue are likely to differ from TCR repertoires in blood.

Notes on this clone: This receptor's antigen is unknown. Base qualities are not provided; no much larger clone lies one nucleotide away. Other DNA sequences in this specimen translate into the identical CDR3.

The CDR3 runs 15 amino acids, cysteine and phenylalanine included. Only the CDR3 portion is preserved as DNA: 45 bases, with reading frame beginning at the first base. The germline V gene provides CDR1 KGHSH and CDR2 LQKENI. Trimming leaves V shorter by 3 bases and J shorter by 3 bases, with the junction holding 6 bases beyond the gene matches. Sample: naive CD4+ T cells sorted from blood. The cell subset or site label, read with the paper, signifies: CD45RA+ positively selected. Recombination connected TRBV18 to TRBJ2-3; TRBD1 aligns with 7 central bases. The TCR originated in a man younger than 35 in good health. In nucleotides, the sequence is TGTGCCAGCTCACCTCAAGCAGGGGGAACAGATACGCAGTATTTT. This gives the protein CASSPQAGGTDTQYF.